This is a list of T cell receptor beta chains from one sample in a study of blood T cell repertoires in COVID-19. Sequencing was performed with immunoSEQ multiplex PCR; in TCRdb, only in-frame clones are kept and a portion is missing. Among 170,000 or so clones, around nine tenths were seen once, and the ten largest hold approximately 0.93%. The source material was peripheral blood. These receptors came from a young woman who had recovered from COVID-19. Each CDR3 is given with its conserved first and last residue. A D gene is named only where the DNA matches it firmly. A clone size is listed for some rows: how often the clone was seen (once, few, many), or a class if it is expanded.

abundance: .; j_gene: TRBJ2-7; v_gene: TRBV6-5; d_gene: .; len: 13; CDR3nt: TGTGCCAGCAGTCCCGCAACTCCCTACGAGCAGTACTTC; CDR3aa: CASSPATPYEQYF
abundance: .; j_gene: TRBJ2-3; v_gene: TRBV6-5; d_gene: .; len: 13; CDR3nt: TGTGCCAGCAGTTACCTAGGGGTGGATACGCAGTATTTT; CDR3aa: CASSYLGVDTQYF
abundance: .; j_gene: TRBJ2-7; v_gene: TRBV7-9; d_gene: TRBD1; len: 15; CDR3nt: TGTGCCAGCAGCGCCGGGACAGGGGCCTTGGCCGAGCAGTACTTC; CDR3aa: CASSAGTGALAEQYF
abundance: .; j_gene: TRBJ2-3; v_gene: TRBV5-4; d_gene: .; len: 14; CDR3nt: TGTGCCAGCAGCTTGAGGCAGCAGGCAGATACGCAGTATTTT; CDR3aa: CASSLRQQADTQYF
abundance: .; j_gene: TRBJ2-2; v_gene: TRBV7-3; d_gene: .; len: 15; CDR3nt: TGTGCCAGCATGGATAGGGCCACAGGGTCCGGGGAGCTGTTTTTT; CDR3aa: CASMDRATGSGELFF
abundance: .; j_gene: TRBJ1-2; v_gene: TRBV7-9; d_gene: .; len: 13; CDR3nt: TGTGCCAGCAGCGCCGACAGTAACTATGGCTACACCTTC; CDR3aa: CASSADSNYGYTF
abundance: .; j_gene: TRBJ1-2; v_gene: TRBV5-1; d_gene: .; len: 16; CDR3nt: TGCGCCAGCAGCTCCCGCGCGGGTGACTTTAACTATGGCTACACCTTC; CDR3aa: CASSSRAGDFNYGYTF
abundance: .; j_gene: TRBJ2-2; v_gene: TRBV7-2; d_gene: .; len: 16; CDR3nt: TGTGCCAGCAGCTTAGTGGGCGGGGATAACACCGGGGAGCTGTTTTTT; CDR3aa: CASSLVGGDNTGELFF
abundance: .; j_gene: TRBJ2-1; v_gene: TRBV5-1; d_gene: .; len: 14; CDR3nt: TGCGCCAGCAGCTTGTGGCAGGATTACAATGAGCAGTTCTTC; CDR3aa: CASSLWQDYNEQFF
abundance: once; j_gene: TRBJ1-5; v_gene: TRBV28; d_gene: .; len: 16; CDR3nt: TGTGCCAGCAGTTTATTTGCGGGCGGCGGCAATCAGCCCCAGCATTTT; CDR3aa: CASSLFAGGGNQPQHF